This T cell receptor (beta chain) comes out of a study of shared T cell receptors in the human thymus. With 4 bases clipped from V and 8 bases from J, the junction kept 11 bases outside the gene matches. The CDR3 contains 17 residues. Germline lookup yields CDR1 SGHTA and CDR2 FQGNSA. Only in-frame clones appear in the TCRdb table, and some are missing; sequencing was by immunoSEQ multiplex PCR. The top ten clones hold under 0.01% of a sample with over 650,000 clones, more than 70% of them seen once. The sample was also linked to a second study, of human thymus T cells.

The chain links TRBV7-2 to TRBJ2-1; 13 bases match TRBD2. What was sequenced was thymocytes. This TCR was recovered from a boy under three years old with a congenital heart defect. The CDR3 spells CASSSDTSGGAGDEQFF. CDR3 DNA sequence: TGTGCCAGCAGCTCCGACACTAGCGGGGGGGCCGGCGATGAGCAGTTCTTC.